The entry below describes one TCR beta chain. Antigen specificity is unknown. The V and J ends lost 4 bases and 5 bases respectively, with 15 bases between them. CDR1 is MGHRA and CDR2 is YSYEKL in the germline V gene. This CDR3 spans 14 amino acids. The record originates from a study of post-analysis software for immune sequencing data. General observations from the study: There were several TRBV segments more frequent in patients than controls, and TRBV5-6, TRBV5-1 and TRBV20-1 were among them.

Carried by the TCR beta cDNA libraries were unique molecular identifiers. TCRdb redid the calling of the PCR reads with MiXCR, one entry per CDR3 protein. The sample comprises about 820,000 distinct CDR3 sequences, about 53% of which are singletons, and roughly 4.4% rests with the top ten. The gene calls are TRBV4-1 and TRBJ2-7; possible D gene TRBD1, 6 bases. The sequence was collected from a girl aged 10-17 years with multiple sclerosis. Sequencing was done on a sample of blood. The CDR3 DNA sequence: TGCGCCAGCAGCCGAGATGGACAGAGCAACGAGCAGTACTTC. Translation gives CASSRDGQSNEQYF.